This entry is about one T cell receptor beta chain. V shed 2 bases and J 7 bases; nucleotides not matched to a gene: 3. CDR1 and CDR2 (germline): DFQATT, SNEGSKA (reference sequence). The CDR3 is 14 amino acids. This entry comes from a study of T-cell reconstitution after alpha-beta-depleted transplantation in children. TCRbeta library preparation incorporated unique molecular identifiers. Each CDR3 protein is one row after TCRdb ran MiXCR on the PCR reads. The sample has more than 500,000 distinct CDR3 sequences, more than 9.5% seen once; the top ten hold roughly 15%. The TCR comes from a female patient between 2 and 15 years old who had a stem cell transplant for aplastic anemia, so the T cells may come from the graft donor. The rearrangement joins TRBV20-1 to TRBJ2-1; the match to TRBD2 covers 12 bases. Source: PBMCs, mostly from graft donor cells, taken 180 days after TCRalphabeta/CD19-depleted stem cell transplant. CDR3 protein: CSARTGTSGNEQFF. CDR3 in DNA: TGCAGTGCTAGAACCGGGACTAGCGGGAATGAGCAGTTCTTC.